The T cell receptor beta chain under discussion was sequenced for a study of blood T cells in healthy people across ages. Study-wide points: Significant beta diversity loss was already apparent by age about 42, declining roughly linearly.

For the second PCR, which ran for about 6 to 12 cycles, a sample-barcoded 5' primer and a J-beta primer mix were used. Each CDR3 protein gets one entry after TCRdb re-called the 5' RACE reads with MiXCR. The table lists around 1.5 million distinct CDR3 sequences, approximately 59% of them singletons. On this clonotype: No antigen is known for it.

Trimming cost V 2 bases and J 3 bases; bases outside gene matches: 13. From germline, CDR1 is DFQATT and CDR2 SNEGSKA (reference sequence). This CDR3 comprises 16 residues. The TCR sequence derives from a man aged 18 to 35 in good health. Sequences were obtained from blood. The rearrangement links TRBV20-1 to TRBJ2-7; TRBD1 agrees at 7 bases. In nucleotides, the CDR3 is TGCAGTGCTAGACCCCATCGGCGGACAGGCTACTACGAGCAGTACTTC. It codes for CSARPHRRTGYYEQYF.